Each of the 5 T cell receptor beta chains below was sequenced from the same sample in a study of control samples from healthy donors and cancer patients. Assay: immunoSEQ multiplex PCR; the TCRdb copy retains only in-frame clones and omits some. This sample has 130,000 to 150,000 clones; roughly 94% occur once, and the top ten carry approximately 15%. Sequencing input: PBMCs. The receptors here all came from a man in his 60s with colorectal cancer.

The rearrangement links TRBV6-2 or TRBV6-3 to TRBJ2-7, with 11 bases matching TRBD1. The germline V gene encodes CDR1 MNHEY and CDR2 SVGEGT. Unmatched junction bases numbered 8, after V lost 4 bases and J lost 3 bases. CDR3 length: 16 amino acids. CDR3 protein: CASSFRRDRGFYEQYF. The CDR3 DNA is TGTGCCAGCAGTTTCCGCCGGGACAGGGGGTTCTACGAGCAGTACTTC.

J is TRBJ1-5 and V is TRBV27; TRBD1 aligns across 11 bases. The germline CDR1 and CDR2 sequences are MNHEY and SMNVEV (reference sequence). Trimming removed 5 bases from V and 6 bases from J; junction bases left unmatched: 3. The CDR3 covers 14 residues. The DNA of the CDR3 is TGTGCCAGCAGTCCGGGACAGGGGGGTCAGCCCCAGCATTTT. It yields the protein CASSPGQGGQPQHF.

This clone appeared once. This chain joins TRBV6-5 and TRBJ1-2; the D is unclear. This CDR3 is built from 11 residues. Trimming left V 2 bases short and J 8 bases short, with 6 bases between. Germline V gene lookup returns CDR1 MNHEY and CDR2 SVGAGI. The CDR3 loop is CASSYEGGYTF. The DNA for the CDR3 is TGTGCCAGCAGTTACGAAGGGGGCTACACCTTC.

The chain combines TRBV6-4 with TRBJ1-1; D unresolved. The CDR3 runs 14 residues. Trimming cost V 0 bases and J 4 bases, with 9 bases left between them. Germline V gene sequence: CDR1 MRHNA, CDR2 SNTAGT. The CDR3 nucleotides read TGTGCCAGCAGTGACTCGTCCAGGAGCACTGAAGCTTTCTTT. Its protein product is CASSDSSRSTEAFF.

The rearrangement uses TRBV6-6 and TRBJ1-1; D may be TRBD1 (5 bases). Germline V gene data show CDR1 as MNHNY and CDR2 as SVGAGI (reference sequence). There are 18 residues in the CDR3. V dropped 5 bases and J dropped 0 bases, with 22 bases sitting between them. The CDR3 DNA reads TGTGCCAGCAGTCCGACGGAAATGACAGCCCTCATGAACACTGAAGCTTTCTTT. This encodes CASSPTEMTALMNTEAFF.